The 22 T cell receptor beta chains listed next were all sequenced from one sample in a study of spatial heterogeneity in lung cancer. Each CDR3 protein gets one entry after TCRdb re-called the 5' RACE reads with MiXCR. The sample yields around 14,000 distinct CDR3 sequences, roughly 3.9% seen once. Time point indicated: sample taken at primary tumor resection. This material consisted of normal lung tissue next to the tumor, taken at surgery. These receptors were taken from a male donor with early-stage non-small cell lung cancer.

This clonotype was seen many times. Because the library targeted alpha chains, this beta chain is an off-target read whose size means little. The chain links TRBV27 to TRBJ2-1; D unresolved. The CDR3 extends over 15 amino acids. The germline V and J ends were trimmed by 4 bases and 0 bases, with 10 bases remaining between them. The germline V gene has CDR1 MNHEY and CDR2 SMNVEV (reference sequence). Here the CDR3 DNA reads TGTGCCAGCAGTTCGGCCCTGAGCTCCTACAATGAGCAGTTCTTC. Translation: CASSSALSSYNEQFF.

This clonotype was recorded many times. The library was prepared for alpha chains; this beta chain is a stray read, so its frequency means little. The chain is built from TRBV3-1 and TRBJ1-1; D remains unclear. V lost 7 bases to trimming and J lost 7 bases, with 10 bases between them. Germline assignment: CDR1 LGHDT and CDR2 YNNKEL (reference sequence). This CDR3 has 11 amino acids. CDR3 protein: CASKAGIEAFF. In DNA, the CDR3 is TGTGCCAGCAAGGCAGGCATTGAAGCTTTCTTT. The whole variable domain, filled in from reference TRBV3-1 and TRBJ1-1, reads DTAVSQTPKYLVTQMGNDKSIKCEQNLGHDTMYWYKQDSKKFLKIMFSYNNKELIINETVPNRFSPKSPDKAHLNLHINSLELGDSAVYFCASKAGIEAFFGQGTRLTVV.

By share, this clonotype counts as medium-sized (0.01 to 0.1%). Little can be read into the size of this beta chain, an off-target read in a library designed for alpha chains. CDR3 nucleotides: TGTGCCAGCTCACCTCAAGTCACAGATACGCAGTATTTT. It specifies CASSPQVTDTQYF. This sequence joins TRBV18 and TRBJ2-3; D call uncertain. Germline lookup yields CDR1 KGHSH and CDR2 LQKENI. V shed 3 bases and J shed 2 bases, with 6 bases lying between them. The CDR3 runs to 13 residues.

This clonotype was seen at least ten times. A read error may account for a junction end that differs from germline. The library was prepared for alpha chains; this beta chain is a stray read, so its frequency means little. The chain carries TRBV29-1 and TRBJ1-1; 8 bases are shared with TRBD1. Germline V gene sequence: CDR1 SQVTM, CDR2 ANQGSEA. The CDR3 is 13 residues long. CDR3 DNA: TGCAGCATTGAAGATCCGGGACAGGATGAAGCTTTCTTT. Its protein product is CSIEDPGQDEAFF.

This clonotype appeared many times. This beta chain is a stray sequence in a library constructed for alpha chains; its clone size is not meaningful. The chain is built from TRBV23-1 and TRBJ1-2; D possibly corresponds to TRBD1 (5 bases). TRBV23-1 is flagged as an ORF with uncertain function. The CDR3 contains 13 residues. Trimming stripped 8 bases from V and 7 bases from J, with 17 bases between. CDR3 region: CASPRLRGFGYTF. CDR3 coding DNA: TGCGCCAGCCCCCGGTTGAGGGGTTTTGGCTACACCTTC.

This clonotype is judged medium-sized (0.01 to 0.1%). The size of this beta chain means little, since it is a stray read in a library made for alpha chains. The chain carries TRBV4-3 and TRBJ1-5; D gene unclear. CDR3 size: 16 residues. V was trimmed by 4 bases and J by 3 bases, leaving 16 bases between them. CDR1 is LGHNA, CDR2 YSLEER, per germline. CDR3 amino acids: CASSLTNTDPNQPQHF. Here the CDR3 DNA reads TGCGCCAGCAGCCTCACTAACACGGATCCCAATCAGCCCCAGCATTTT.

There are many counts of this clonotype. Since the library was made to target alpha chains, this beta chain is a stray read and its abundance is not meaningful. The rearrangement uses TRBV29-1 and TRBJ1-2; weak D call: TRBD1 (5 bases). V lost 3 bases and J 4 bases, leaving 9 bases between the germline ends. Germline CDR1 is SQVTM and CDR2 is ANQGSEA. The CDR3 is 12 amino acids. The CDR3 bases are TGCAGCGTTGAGAAGGGGACCTATGGCTACACCTTC. Translation gives CSVEKGTYGYTF.

This clonotype was counted at least ten times. This beta chain is an unintended read in a library built for alpha chains; its size means little. V is TRBV3-1 and J is TRBJ2-2, with 8 nucleotides matching TRBD2. The CDR3 spans 17 residues. Looked up from germline, CDR1 is LGHDT and CDR2 is YNNKEL (reference sequence). V shed 2 bases, J shed 7 bases, and the junction held 12 bases outside the gene matches. CDR3 sequence reads: CASSQSQTSGSFGELFF. The CDR3 region has the DNA TGTGCCAGCAGCCAAAGCCAAACCAGCGGGAGTTTCGGGGAGCTGTTTTTT. The full variable domain, its missing parts supplied by reference TRBV3-1 and TRBJ2-2, is DTAVSQTPKYLVTQMGNDKSIKCEQNLGHDTMYWYKQDSKKFLKIMFSYNNKELIINETVPNRFSPKSPDKAHLNLHINSLELGDSAVYFCASSQSQTSGSFGELFFGEGSRLTVL.

Ten or more counts support this clonotype. The library was built for alpha chains, so this beta chain is an off-target read and its size means little. V is TRBV9 and J is TRBJ2-5; tentative D call: TRBD2 (5 bases). Germline V lookup: CDR1 SGDLS, CDR2 YYNGEE. V lost 4 bases and J 1 base, leaving 11 bases between the germline ends. CDR3 length: 14 amino acids. The chain's CDR3 is CASSPWETQETQYF. The CDR3 DNA follows: TGTGCCAGCAGCCCCTGGGAGACCCAAGAGACCCAGTACTTC.

The sample holds many counts of this clonotype. This beta chain slipped into a library made for alpha chains as a stray read, so its size is not meaningful. V and J are TRBV5-1 and TRBJ1-1; D is possibly TRBD1 (5 bases). Germline-derived CDR1 and CDR2 are SGHRS and YFSETQ. V lost 4 bases, J lost 6 bases, and 13 bases lay in between. The CDR3 covers 13 residues. CDR3 amino acids: CASSQGLFPEAFF. The CDR3, as DNA: TGCGCCAGCAGCCAGGGACTTTTCCCTGAAGCTTTCTTT.

This clonotype was recorded at least ten times. This beta chain lies outside the target of a library built for alpha chains; its clone size means little. V and J are TRBV24-1 and TRBJ1-5; no clear D. V lost 5 bases and J lost 0, with 4 bases in between. CDR3 length equals 13 residues. Germline loops: CDR1 KGHDR, CDR2 SFDVKD. CDR3 coding DNA: TGTGCCACCAGTGCCTATAGCAATCAGCCCCAGCATTTT. Its protein is CATSAYSNQPQHF.

At least ten counts were recorded for this clonotype. The library was designed around alpha chains, so this beta chain is a stray read whose abundance carries little weight. The chain couples TRBV5-1 to TRBJ1-1, with D unclear. CDR3 size: 14 residues. V lost 0 bases, J lost 0 bases, and 6 bases lay in between. Germline loops: CDR1 SGHRS, CDR2 YFSETQ. CDR3 nucleotides: TGCGCCAGCAGCTTGGGTGGCATGAACACTGAAGCTTTCTTT. Translating gives CASSLGGMNTEAFF.

This clonotype has ten or more counts. With the library built for alpha chains, this beta chain is off target and its frequency is not meaningful. This chain joins TRBV5-1 and TRBJ2-3; 7 bases are shared with TRBD1. Looked up from germline, CDR1 is SGHRS and CDR2 is YFSETQ. The CDR3 extends over 15 amino acids. Trimming at V came to 3 bases and at J to 1 base, leaving 5 bases not matched to a gene. The CDR3 nucleotides are TGCGCCAGCAGCTCTAGACAGGGCCGCACAGATACGCAGTATTTT. Amino acid sequence: CASSSRQGRTDTQYF.

Within the sample, this clonotype is medium-sized. As an off-target read in a library built for alpha chains, this beta chain has a frequency of little significance. The chain couples TRBV7-3 to TRBJ2-3; 11 bases fit TRBD2. Losses at the gene ends were 5 bases for V and 3 bases for J; bases not matched to a gene: 10. Germline V lookup: CDR1 SGHTA, CDR2 FQGTGA. This CDR3 is built from 17 residues. The CDR3 coding sequence is TGTGCCAGCAGCAAAAGAATAGCGGGAGGGCCGACAGATACGCAGTATTTT. Its translation is CASSKRIAGGPTDTQYF.

This clonotype was observed many times. This beta chain lies outside the target of a library built for alpha chains; its clone size means little. The rearrangement joins TRBV9 to TRBJ2-1, with D hard to call. Germline V gene sequence: CDR1 SGDLS, CDR2 YYNGEE. V was trimmed by 0 bases and J by 7 bases, leaving 5 bases between them. The CDR3 contains 12 residues. The DNA of the CDR3 is TGTGCCAGCAGCGTAGCCGGTAATGAGCAGTTCTTC. This codes for CASSVAGNEQFF. The full variable domain, with the rest looked up from reference TRBV9 and TRBJ2-1, is DSGVTQTPKHLITATGQRVTLRCSPRSGDLSVYWYQQSLDQGLQFLIQYYNGEERAKGNILERFSAQQFPDLHSELNLSSLELGDSALYFCASSVAGNEQFFGPGTRLTVL.

This clonotype was seen repeatedly, ten times or more. Since it is a stray read in a library aimed at alpha chains, this beta chain has a size that is not meaningful. The genes are TRBV5-1 and TRBJ2-5; D is unclear. Trimming pared 1 base from V and 1 base from J, leaving 8 bases between. The CDR3 has 14 residues. Germline values: CDR1 SGHRS, CDR2 YFSETQ. CDR3 coding DNA: TGCGCCAGCAGCTTGAATTTGGGCCAAGAGACCCAGTACTTC. Amino acid sequence: CASSLNLGQETQYF.

This clonotype was recorded at least ten times. Since the library was made to target alpha chains, this beta chain is a stray read and its abundance is not meaningful. This chain connects TRBV6-6 to TRBJ1-5; a possible D gene is TRBD1 (6 bases). The CDR3 covers 15 residues. V gave up 6 bases and J gave up 0 bases, with 12 bases separating them. The germline CDR1 and CDR2 sequences are MNHNY and SVGAGI (reference sequence). The CDR3 coding sequence is TGTGCCAGCAGACGCCAGGGGAATAGCAATCAGCCCCAGCATTTT. Protein product: CASRRQGNSNQPQHF.

This clonotype occurred many times. Being off target in a library aimed at alpha chains, this beta chain has a size of little meaning. The CDR3 is CASSAAGGGYTF. For the CDR3, the DNA is TGTGCCAGTAGTGCGGCAGGGGGGGGCTACACCTTC. This chain connects TRBV19 to TRBJ1-2, with 7 bases aligning to TRBD1. Looked up from germline, CDR1 is LNHDA and CDR2 is SQIVND (reference sequence). J gave up 8 bases and V 5 bases, and 5 bases lay outside the gene matches. This CDR3 has 12 amino acids.

This clonotype was recorded many times. This beta chain appears as a stray read in a library generated for alpha chains; its size is not informative. The chain employs TRBV7-6 and TRBJ2-3; D gene unclear. V was clipped by 5 bases and J by 1 base, with 7 bases between them. The CDR3 sequence is 13 residues long. Germline V lookup: CDR1 SGHVS, CDR2 FNYEAQ. Here the CDR3 DNA reads TGTGCCAGCAGCGCAGGAGGCACAGATACGCAGTATTTT. Translating it yields CASSAGGTDTQYF.

Many counts were recorded for this clonotype. This beta chain lies outside the target of a library built for alpha chains; its clone size means little. The chain links TRBV4-1 to TRBJ1-6; no firm D call. Trimming stripped 4 bases from V and 10 bases from J, with 20 bases between. Germline V gene data show CDR1 as MGHRA and CDR2 as YSYEKL. The length of the CDR3 is 16 residues. The DNA of the CDR3 is TGCGCCAGCAGCCGGAGACCTCAGGAAAGCGACTCACCCCTCCACTTT. This sequence encodes CASSRRPQESDSPLHF.

This clonotype is medium-sized in the sample. Little can be read into the size of this beta chain, an off-target read in a library designed for alpha chains. The chain joins TRBV18 to TRBJ2-7; D is perhaps TRBD1 (8 bases). Per germline, CDR1 KGHSH and CDR2 LQKENI. The CDR3 contains 15 residues. Trimming shortened V by 4 bases and J by 5 bases, and 18 bases separated the two germline ends. This chain's CDR3 is CASSHSRTGRDEQYF. DNA of the CDR3: TGTGCCAGCTCACACTCCCGGACAGGGAGGGACGAGCAGTACTTC.

By share of the sample, this clonotype is medium-sized. A library prepared for alpha chains yielded this beta chain as an off-target read; its size is of little meaning. The chain joins TRBV29-1 to TRBJ1-1; D is uncertain. The ends were cut back, 6 bases at V and 2 bases at J, with 16 bases in the middle. CDR3 length: 14 amino acids. CDR1 and CDR2 (germline): SQVTM, ANQGSEA. CDR3 protein: CSVGWEGSNTEAFF. CDR3 DNA: TGCAGCGTGGGGTGGGAAGGATCTAACACTGAAGCTTTCTTT.